The TCR beta chain under discussion was sequenced for a study of technical replicates of blood from four donors (dated by TCRdb to about 2017). V loses 2 bases of germline sequence and J loses 4 bases, and the interval between the two ends is 13 bases. There are 14 amino acids in the CDR3, from cysteine to phenylalanine inclusive. Only the CDR3 DNA stays, 42 bases, in frame from base 1. The germline V gene (reference sequence) sets CDR1 to SGHKS and CDR2 to YYEKEE. Library generation was performed with the immunoSEQ multiplex PCR assay. Sourced from immuneACCESS, this table was stored by TCRdb with only in-frame sequences that have V and J called. A share of the clones is absent; for the studies checked, an unresolved V gene accounts for under half, and the remainder has no known explanation. This sample is represented by around 86,000 clones; 90% to 97% of them were singletons. About 0.2% of the sample belongs to the ten largest clones.

About this clone: The antigen this receptor binds is unknown. Base qualities were left out, and no much larger clone turns up one base away.

The sequence came from a human donor in good health. Sequences were obtained from T cells isolated from PBMCs. Recombination linked TRBV5-5 to TRBJ2-7, and TRBD1 may be the D gene, going by 6 matching bases. The nucleotides read TGTGCCAGCAGCTTAACGGGACAAATATACGAGCAGTACTTC. It translates to CASSLTGQIYEQYF.